These 20 T cell receptor beta chains were sequenced from one sample in a study of T cell clonotyping in hematopoietic cell transplantation. Libraries were prepared by immunoSEQ multiplex PCR; TCRdb keeps only in-frame clonotypes and omits some of them. The sample holds roughly 29,000 clones, roughly 80% seen once. Time point described: recipient sample about 28 days before transplant, after cytoreduction. Specimen: peripheral blood mononuclear cells, collected before stem cell transplant. The receptor set was obtained from a woman in her 30s with chronic myeloid leukemia. Some clones in this sample may be carry-over from other donors' samples.

This chain connects TRBV19 to TRBJ2-7; 7 nucleotides match TRBD1. Per the germline V gene, CDR1 is LNHDA and CDR2 is SQIVND (reference sequence). V gave up 2 bases and J gave up 0 bases; unmatched junction bases: 13. There are 18 residues in the CDR3. The CDR3 loop reads CASSIKWGPGTASYEQYF. The CDR3 DNA sequence: TGTGCCAGTAGTATAAAGTGGGGGCCCGGGACAGCCTCCTACGAGCAGTACTTC.

Details on this clone: The identical CDR3 is also encoded by other nucleotide sequences in the sample. DNA for the CDR3: TGTGCCAGCAGTGACTCAGGTACCACAGATACGCAGTATTTT. Encoded protein: CASSDSGTTDTQYF. The rearrangement links TRBV6-4 to TRBJ2-3, with unresolved D. Between the trimmed V and J ends, which lost 0 bases and 2 bases, there was a span of 6 bases. The CDR3 extends over 14 amino acids. CDR1 and CDR2 from the germline V gene are MRHNA and SNTAGT.

The gene calls are TRBV5-1 and TRBJ1-4, with no clear D. This CDR3 has 14 residues. Germline lookup yields CDR1 SGHRS and CDR2 YFSETQ. Trimming took off 0 bases at V and 5 bases at J, with 8 bases between the two ends. The CDR3: CASSLGSQNEKLFF. The CDR3 bases are TGCGCCAGCAGCTTGGGGTCCCAAAATGAAAAACTGTTTTTT.

The chain uses TRBV7-8 and TRBJ2-7, with 8 bases fitting TRBD1. Germline trimming cut 1 base from V and 4 bases from J; bases unmatched to any gene: 6. From germline, CDR1 is SGHVS and CDR2 FQNEAQ. The CDR3 spans 15 residues. The CDR3 bases are TGTGCCAGCAGCTTAGGGCAGGGGGCGAGATACGAGCAGTACGTC. This gives the protein CASSLGQGARYEQYV.

This clone was observed a single time. The V and J genes are TRBV7-6 and TRBJ1-2, with D possibly being TRBD1 (5 bases). CDR3 length equals 13 residues. CDR1 is SGHVS and CDR2 is FNYEAQ in the germline V gene. Trimming stripped 5 bases from V and 4 bases from J, with 11 bases between. CDR3 protein: CASSPGRFYGYTF. CDR3 in DNA: TGTGCCAGCAGCCCAGGGAGATTCTATGGCTACACCTTC.

This rearrangement joins TRBV5-1 to TRBJ2-5; TRBD2 matches 13 bases. V dropped 4 bases and J dropped 4; count of bases not matched to a gene: 7. The CDR3 covers 16 residues. Germline CDR1 is SGHRS and CDR2 is YFSETQ. The CDR3 region has the DNA TGCGCCAGCAGCGGAACTAGCGGGGGGGCGTCAGAGACCCAGTACTTC. Its translation: CASSGTSGGASETQYF.

The gene calls are TRBV25-1 and TRBJ1-6, with D uncertain. The CDR3 has 14 amino acids. Per the germline V gene, CDR1 is MGHDK and CDR2 is SYGVNS. V shed 4 bases and J shed 7 bases, with 11 bases lying between them. CDR3 region: CASSVSGWNSPLHF. CDR3 sequence (DNA): TGTGCCAGCAGTGTTTCGGGGTGGAATTCACCCCTCCACTTT.

V usage is TRBV2 and J usage is TRBJ1-4; no clear D. The CDR3 extends over 13 amino acids. Germline V gives CDR1 SNHLY, CDR2 FYNNEI. V lost 6 bases and J lost 7, with 12 bases in between. The CDR3 nucleotides are TGTGCCAGCAGAGTGGGTGTAGGTGAAAAACTGTTTTTT. It encodes CASRVGVGEKLFF.

The chain joins TRBV2 to TRBJ2-7; D is unresolved. The germline V gene encodes CDR1 SNHLY and CDR2 FYNNEI. This CDR3 has 14 amino acids. Trimming took off 3 bases at V and 0 bases at J, with 9 bases between the two ends. The CDR3 here is CASSDRVPSYEQYF. Written as DNA, the CDR3 is TGTGCCAGCAGTGACCGGGTCCCCTCCTACGAGCAGTACTTC.

The gene calls are TRBV13 and TRBJ2-3; 8 nucleotides agree with TRBD2. J gave up 5 bases and V 3 bases, and 1 base lay outside the gene matches. This CDR3 region has 13 residues. In germline, CDR1 is PRHDT, CDR2 FYEKMQ (reference sequence). CDR3 DNA: TGTGCCAGCAGCTTGCGGGGGGTAGATACGCAGTATTTT. Its protein is CASSLRGVDTQYF.

This sequence joins TRBV27 and TRBJ1-2; 11 bases are shared with TRBD1. Germline assignment: CDR1 MNHEY and CDR2 SMNVEV (reference sequence). Unmatched junction bases numbered 6, after V lost 8 bases and J lost 7 bases. This CDR3 region has 13 residues. The CDR3 DNA sequence: TGTGCCAGCTTCGGGACAGGGGGAAGTGGCTACACCTTC. Translation gives CASFGTGGSGYTF.

The chain is built from TRBV19 and TRBJ1-5; D is unclear. Germline-derived CDR1 and CDR2 are LNHDA and SQIVND (reference sequence). The CDR3 runs to 9 residues. Trimming took off 8 bases at V and 6 bases at J, with 2 bases between the two ends. The CDR3: CASPQPQHF. CDR3 bases: TGTGCCAGTCCTCAGCCCCAGCATTTT.

The chain uses TRBV19 and TRBJ2-5, with D hard to call. V lost 4 bases and J 7 bases, leaving 13 bases between the germline ends. Germline V gene lookup returns CDR1 LNHDA and CDR2 SQIVND (reference sequence). This CDR3 spans 13 amino acids. The CDR3 loop reads CASSTKHTGTQYF. CDR3 nucleotide sequence: TGTGCCAGTAGTACTAAGCATACGGGGACCCAGTACTTC.

The chain links TRBV29-1 to TRBJ2-6, with 15 nucleotides matching TRBD2. This CDR3 is 20 amino acids long. The ends lost 0 bases at V and 2 bases at J; junction bases unmatched: 8. Germline CDR1 reads SQVTM; CDR2 reads ANQGSEA. CDR3 in amino acids: CSVEDEKGLAGGAGANVLTF. CDR3 coding DNA: TGCAGCGTTGAAGATGAAAAGGGACTAGCGGGGGGCGCTGGGGCCAACGTCCTGACTTTC. The variable domain in full, with the rest retrieved from reference TRBV29-1 and TRBJ2-6, is SAVISQKPSRDICQRGTSLTIQCQVDSQVTMMFWYRQQPGQSLTLIATANQGSEATYESGFVIDKFPISRPNLTFSTLTVSNMSPEDSSIYLCSVEDEKGLAGGAGANVLTFGAGSRLTVL.

The chain is built from TRBV5-1 and TRBJ1-6; the match to TRBD1 covers 11 bases. The CDR3 length is 16 residues. Per germline, CDR1 SGHRS and CDR2 YFSETQ. V shed 4 bases and J 10 bases; nucleotides not matched to a gene: 10. This CDR3 reads CASSIDAGTGGSPLHF. Here the CDR3 DNA reads TGCGCCAGCAGCATCGACGCGGGGACAGGGGGATCACCCCTCCACTTT.

This clone was observed a single time. The chain recombines TRBV10-3 with TRBJ2-6; 9 bases are a match to TRBD1. This CDR3 comprises 17 residues. The V gene end was trimmed by 8 bases and the J gene end by 2 bases; junction bases not matched to a gene: 10. Per germline, CDR1 ENHRY and CDR2 SYGVKD. The DNA for the CDR3 is TGTGCCATCGGGGGGGACAGGGCGGGTACTGGGGCCAACGTCCTGACTTTC. This gives the protein CAIGGDRAGTGANVLTF.

CDR3 in amino acids: CASSRTGVEQYF. CDR3 coding DNA: TGTGCCAGCAGTCGAACAGGGGTTGAGCAGTACTTC. The chain is built from TRBV27 and TRBJ2-7; 7 bases map to TRBD1. The CDR3 runs to 12 residues. Per the germline V gene, CDR1 is MNHEY and CDR2 is SMNVEV (reference sequence). Trimming removed 5 bases from V and 7 bases from J; junction bases left unmatched: 5.

CDR3 sequence: CASERDGGRAFF. The CDR3 DNA follows: TGTGCCAGCGAACGCGACGGGGGCCGTGCTTTCTTT. The rearrangement uses TRBV25-1 and TRBJ1-1; TRBD1 is a possible D gene (6 bases). The germline V gene has CDR1 MGHDK and CDR2 SYGVNS. V gave up 8 bases and J gave up 11 bases, with 18 bases separating them. The CDR3 runs to 12 residues.

This clone has more than one count but fewer than ten. The J gene is TRBJ1-2, the V gene TRBV7-9; D perhaps matches TRBD1 (5 bases). CDR1 SEHNR and CDR2 FQNEAQ come from the germline V gene (reference sequence). The CDR3 loop spans 13 amino acids. V gave up 4 bases and J gave up 2 bases, with 8 bases separating them. CDR3 DNA sequence: TGTGCCAGCAGCTCGACAGAGAACTATGGCTACACCTTC. Amino acids: CASSSTENYGYTF.

The rearrangement links TRBV7-9 to TRBJ1-3, with D hard to call. The length of the CDR3 is 18 residues. Trimming cost V 4 bases and J 0 bases, with 19 bases left between them. Per the germline V gene, CDR1 is SEHNR and CDR2 is FQNEAQ (reference sequence). CDR3 amino acids: CASSSSLVSSLSGNTIYF. The CDR3 DNA sequence: TGTGCCAGCAGCTCCAGCCTAGTGTCAAGCCTCTCTGGAAACACCATATATTTT.